This T cell receptor beta chain appears in the sequencing data of a study of shared T cell receptors in the human thymus. Only in-frame clones appear in the TCRdb table, and some are missing; sequencing was by immunoSEQ multiplex PCR. The sample lists more than 550,000 clones, approximately 83% occurring once. V was clipped by 4 bases and J by 3 bases; unmatched bases: 4. Germline V CDR1 and CDR2: SGHTS, YDEGEE. The length of the CDR3 is 14 residues. Separately, the same data were catalogued under a study of human thymus T cells. Per that paper: The thymus was resected at corrective cardiac surgery. Thymic and blood repertoires appeared to carry a bias in their V and J gene usage. Related reports documented highly overlapping thymic repertoires among unrelated individuals.

This receptor was identified in a girl under three years old with a congenital heart defect. The rearrangement links TRBV5-8 to TRBJ2-5, with 9 positions matching TRBD1. The material sequenced was thymocytes. In nucleotides, the CDR3 is TGTGCCAGCAGCCTAAGGGACAGGGAAGAGACCCAGTACTTC. Protein product: CASSLRDREETQYF.